This entry is about one T cell receptor beta chain. This sample is part of a study of blood T cell repertoires in COVID-19. Study-wide background: COVID-19 samples collected from the United States, Italy and Spain covered acute and convalescent phases. T cells, B-cell-depleted T cells, or PBMCs provided the cDNA or gDNA that served as material.

Per the authors' pipeline: It was from reference gene primer amplification that nucleated cell counts were estimated. Sequencing used immunoSEQ multiplex PCR; TCRdb keeps in-frame clones, though not all of them. Clonal size and the V and J genes are those of that table, whereas D and trimming came from the DNA. The sample has 95,000 to 120,000 clones, 70% to 90% seen once. The CDR3 consists of 13 residues. Looked up from germline, CDR1 is MDHEN and CDR2 is SYDVKM. The junction had 3 bases not matched to a gene; V was cut back by 4 bases and J by 7 bases. The chain couples TRBV28 to TRBJ2-1; 8 positions agree with TRBD1. Specimen: peripheral blood. This TCR was recovered from a man aged 40-49 years with acute or convalescent COVID-19. The CDR3 coding sequence is TGTGCCAGCAGTTCCCACAGGGGGAATGAGCAGTTCTTC. As protein: CASSSHRGNEQFF. Based on the CDR3 plus reference TRBV28 and TRBJ2-1, the full variable domain is DVKVTQSSRYLVKRTGEKVFLECVQDMDHENMFWYRQDPGLGLRLIYFSYDVKMKEKGDIPEGYSVSREKKERFSLILESASTNQTSMYLCASSSHRGNEQFFGPGTRLTVL.